Presented here are 8 T cell receptor beta chains from one specimen sequenced in a study of blood T cell repertoires in COVID-19. TCRdb's table, derived via immunoSEQ multiplex PCR, lists solely in-frame clones and lacks some. In the table there are approximately 350,000 clones, around 83% of which are singletons. The sample consisted of peripheral blood. The origin of the receptors is a man aged 25 to 40 with active or convalescent COVID-19.

The rearrangement links TRBV11-2 to TRBJ2-7; 9 positions match TRBD1. The CDR3 runs 15 residues. The germline V gene has CDR1 SGHAT and CDR2 FQNNGV. Germline trimming cut 1 base from V and 9 bases from J; bases unmatched to any gene: 10. The CDR3 nucleotides read TGTGCCAGCAGCTTAGGGGACAGGGACTTTCCTTGGCAGTACTTC. Its translation is CASSLGDRDFPWQYF.

The chain couples TRBV7-2 to TRBJ2-3; TRBD2 matches 7 bases. Germline trimming cut 0 bases from V and 0 bases from J; bases unmatched to any gene: 6. The germline V gene has CDR1 SGHTA and CDR2 FQGNSA. The CDR3 runs to 17 residues. As DNA, the CDR3 is TGTGCCAGCAGCTTAGCGGAGCTAGCGGAAAGCACAGATACGCAGTATTTT. Translation: CASSLAELAESTDTQYF.

V gene TRBV28 combines with J gene TRBJ2-1; 9 bases fit TRBD2. This CDR3 region has 14 residues. V lost 5 bases and J lost 10; bases outside the gene matches: 9. The V gene's germline CDR1 is MDHEN and CDR2 SYDVKM. CDR3 nucleotides: TGTGCCAGCAGTCCAAATGTAGCGGGAGTAGAGCAGTTCTTC. Translating gives CASSPNVAGVEQFF.

As for this clone: The junction shows a germline mismatch at one end, possibly a read error. This chain links TRBV11-3 with TRBJ2-1; 7 bases align to TRBD2. This CDR3 is built from 16 residues. Looked up from germline, CDR1 is SGHNT and CDR2 is YENEEA. DNA for the CDR3: TGTGCCAGCAGCTTAGCCGACACCCGGGACTACCATGAGCAGTTCTTC. Translating gives CASSLADTRDYHEQFF. Full variable domain (outside the CDR3, taken from reference TRBV11-3 and TRBJ2-1): EAGVVQSPRYKIIEKKQPVAFWCNPISGHNTLYWYLQNLGQGPELLIRYENEEAVDDSQLPKDRFSAERLKGVDSTLKIQPAELGDSAVYLCASSLADTRDYHEQFFGPGTRLTVL.

The sample holds many counts of this clone. The chain is built from TRBV4-3 and TRBJ1-1, with 7 bases fitting TRBD1. The V segment lost 4 bases and the J segment 3 bases; nucleotides outside the gene matches: 2. This CDR3 has 13 residues. CDR1 is LGHNA and CDR2 is YSLEER in the germline V gene. The DNA for the CDR3 is TGCGCCAGCAGCCTCGACAGGGACACTGAAGCTTTCTTT. Translation: CASSLDRDTEAFF.

The chain recombines TRBV30 with TRBJ1-2; TRBD1 matches at 7 bases. After removal of 8 bases from V and 4 bases from J, the junction contained 10 bases not matched to a gene. Germline V gives CDR1 GTSNPN, CDR2 SVGIG (reference sequence). The CDR3 extends over 13 amino acids. The CDR3 reads CARRTGFFYGYTF. Written as DNA, the CDR3 is TGTGCCCGAAGGACAGGATTCTTCTATGGCTACACCTTC.

This clone is a singleton in its sample. This chain uses TRBV6-5 with TRBJ2-5; 9 nucleotides align to TRBD2. The CDR3 runs 15 residues. Per germline, CDR1 MNHEY and CDR2 SVGAGI. Trimming at V came to 2 bases and at J to 4 bases, leaving 5 bases not matched to a gene. DNA of the CDR3: TGTGCCAGCAGTTACAAGTCTAGCGGGACAGAGACCCAGTACTTC. Translating gives CASSYKSSGTETQYF.

The V call is TRBV3-1 (or the pseudogene TRBV3-2), the J call TRBJ2-4; TRBD1 might be the D (7 bases). Germline V gene sequence: CDR1 LGHDT, CDR2 YNNKEL (reference sequence). V shed 3 bases and J shed 2 bases, with 20 bases lying between them. CDR3 length equals 18 residues. CDR3 region: CASSQSQGGGPPKNIQYF. CDR3 nucleotides: TGTGCCAGCAGCCAGTCCCAGGGGGGTGGGCCCCCCAAAAACATTCAGTACTTC.